A single sample gave rise to the 20 T cell receptor beta chains below, sequenced in a study of shared clonotypes between healthy human individuals. Assay: immunoSEQ multiplex PCR; the TCRdb copy retains only in-frame clones and omits some. The data hold 650,000 to 700,000 clones, with 80% to 95% observed a single time. The sequenced sample was memory CD8+ T cells from PBMCs. Subset meaning: CD45RO+ cells pooled with CCR7-negative TemRA cells. These receptors were obtained from a young man in good health. Some clones in this sample may be carry-over from other donors' samples.

The genes are TRBV27 and TRBJ1-2, with D perhaps TRBD1 (5 bases). Between the trimmed V and J ends, which lost 4 bases and 6 bases, there was a span of 12 bases. Looked up from germline, CDR1 is MNHEY and CDR2 is SMNVEV (reference sequence). This CDR3 comprises 13 residues. The CDR3, as DNA: TGTGCCAGCAGTTCATCAGGGTTTAATGGCTACACCTTC. It specifies CASSSSGFNGYTF.

The gene calls are TRBV7-2 and TRBJ2-3, with TRBD1 identical over 10 bases. Germline V gives CDR1 SGHTA, CDR2 FQGNSA. The CDR3 is 18 residues long. V gave up 5 bases and J gave up 2 bases; unmatched junction bases: 13. This CDR3 reads CASSRPLTGGKATDTQYF. CDR3 nucleotide sequence: TGTGCCAGCAGCAGACCCCTGACAGGGGGCAAGGCCACAGATACGCAGTATTTT. Full variable domain (remainder filled in from reference TRBV7-2 and TRBJ2-3): GAGVSQSPSNKVTEKGKDVELRCDPISGHTALYWYRQSLGQGLEFLIYFQGNSAPDKSGLPSDRFSAERTGGSVSTLTIQRTQQEDSAVYLCASSRPLTGGKATDTQYFGPGTRLTVL.

The genes are TRBV9 and TRBJ1-3, with D uncertain. Germline loops: CDR1 SGDLS, CDR2 YYNGEE. V gave up 0 bases and J gave up 1 base, with 8 bases separating them. The CDR3 has 15 amino acids. The CDR3 protein is CASSVDGVSGNTIYF. The DNA for the CDR3 is TGTGCCAGCAGCGTAGATGGTGTTTCTGGAAACACCATATATTTT.

The chain recombines TRBV19 with TRBJ2-7, with 9 bases aligning to TRBD1. The CDR3 extends over 18 amino acids. Germline CDR1 LNHDA, CDR2 SQIVND (reference sequence). V shed 5 bases and J 2 bases; nucleotides not matched to a gene: 16. The CDR3, as DNA: TGTGCCAGTAGTGGCGGGGACAGGGACAAGGGGCTCCCCTACGAGCAGTACTTC. Its protein product is CASSGGDRDKGLPYEQYF.

As to this clone: The same CDR3 also results from other DNA sequences found in this sample. J is TRBJ2-7 and V is TRBV27; D possibly corresponds to TRBD2 (5 bases). The V end lost 3 bases, the J end lost 2 bases, and 8 bases lay between the germline ends. The germline CDR1 and CDR2 sequences are MNHEY and SMNVEV (reference sequence). The CDR3 length is 13 residues. The CDR3 sequence: CASSLTLAYEQYF. The CDR3 DNA reads TGTGCCAGCAGTTTGACACTAGCCTACGAGCAGTACTTC.

This clone was recorded once. V and J are TRBV9 and TRBJ1-1; TRBD1 is a possible D gene (5 bases). Germline CDR1 is SGDLS and CDR2 is YYNGEE. Trimming cost V 3 bases and J 1 base, with 13 bases left between them. This CDR3 is built from 15 residues. CDR3 sequence reads: CASSERGGPNTEAFF. For the CDR3, the DNA is TGTGCCAGCAGCGAAAGGGGAGGGCCGAACACTGAAGCTTTCTTT.

The chain links TRBV5-1 to TRBJ2-7, with D possibly matching TRBD1 (6 bases). The CDR3 contains 17 residues. Looked up from germline, CDR1 is SGHRS and CDR2 is YFSETQ. V was cut by 4 bases and J by 6 bases, with 26 bases left in between. The CDR3 is CASSTSTGDSSTREQYF. The CDR3 nucleotides are TGCGCCAGCAGCACATCGACAGGCGACTCCTCTACGCGCGAGCAGTACTTC.

The chain has TRBV4-1 and TRBJ2-5; 16 bases line up with TRBD2. CDR3 length: 19 residues. CDR1 and CDR2 (germline): MGHRA, YSYEKL. V shed 3 bases and J 4 bases; nucleotides not matched to a gene: 11. This CDR3 reads CASSQEPGLAGGHRETQYF. In DNA form, the CDR3 reads TGCGCCAGCAGCCAGGAACCGGGACTAGCGGGAGGGCATAGAGAGACCCAGTACTTC.

This clone was detected many times. The chain uses TRBV6-4 and TRBJ2-2, with D perhaps matching TRBD1 (6 bases). CDR3 length equals 15 residues. Germline CDR1 reads MRHNA; CDR2 reads SNTAGT. Trimming cost V 0 bases and J 2 bases, with 7 bases left between them. This CDR3 reads CASSDSGQNTGELFF. The CDR3 coding sequence is TGTGCCAGCAGTGACTCGGGACAAAACACCGGGGAGCTGTTTTTT.

The rearrangement uses TRBV28 and TRBJ2-3, with 8 bases fitting TRBD2. The germline V gene encodes CDR1 MDHEN and CDR2 SYDVKM. The V segment lost 4 bases and the J segment 0 bases; nucleotides outside the gene matches: 12. This CDR3 comprises 18 residues. In nucleotides, the CDR3 is TGTGCCAGCAGTTCCAACAGGGCTAGCGGGCTGAGCACAGATACGCAGTATTTT. Translation: CASSSNRASGLSTDTQYF.

The genes are TRBV9 and TRBJ2-1; D remains ambiguous. This CDR3 comprises 13 residues. The ends were cut back, 0 bases at V and 6 bases at J, with 7 bases in the middle. CDR1 and CDR2 from the germline V gene are SGDLS and YYNGEE. The CDR3 nucleotides read TGTGCCAGCAGCGTAGCTGGGCCCAATGAGCAGTTCTTC. Encoded protein: CASSVAGPNEQFF.

This chain joins TRBV4-2 and TRBJ2-5, with 8 bases fitting TRBD1. This CDR3 has 15 amino acids. Per the germline V gene, CDR1 is LGHNA and CDR2 is YNFKEQ. The V gene end was trimmed by 0 bases and the J gene end by 4 bases; junction bases not matched to a gene: 4. This CDR3 reads CASSQDRGLLETQYF. The CDR3 DNA is TGTGCCAGCAGCCAAGACAGGGGGCTTTTAGAGACCCAGTACTTC.

V gene TRBV6-1 combines with J gene TRBJ1-5, with D possibly being TRBD1 (6 bases). V dropped 6 bases and J dropped 5 bases, with 14 bases sitting between them. The CDR3 sequence is 14 residues long. Germline CDR1 MNHNS, CDR2 SASEGT. The CDR3 nucleotides read TGTGCCAGCAGAGAAACAGGGCCCTATCAGCCCCAGCATTTT. This gives the protein CASRETGPYQPQHF.

The chain links TRBV10-3 to TRBJ2-5; D gene uncertain. This CDR3 spans 12 amino acids. The V end was cut by 0 bases, the J end by 5 bases, with 4 bases between. Germline CDR1 reads ENHRY; CDR2 reads SYGVKD. The CDR3 region is CAISESSETQYF. CDR3 bases: TGTGCCATCAGTGAGTCCTCTGAGACCCAGTACTTC.

This clone was detected a few times. The chain has TRBV5-1 and TRBJ1-1; 10 positions agree with TRBD1. V trimming: 4 bases; J trimming: 4 bases; junction bases outside the gene matches: 4. Germline V gives CDR1 SGHRS, CDR2 YFSETQ. The CDR3 is 14 residues long. CDR3 sequence (DNA): TGCGCCAGCAGCGGGGGGACAGGGGTCACTGAAGCTTTCTTT. It codes for CASSGGTGVTEAFF.

The chain recombines TRBV7-9 with TRBJ2-5; D possibly corresponds to TRBD2 (7 bases). The CDR3 covers 17 residues. The germline V gene has CDR1 SEHNR and CDR2 FQNEAQ (reference sequence). V gave up 3 bases and J gave up 1 base, with 18 bases separating them. CDR3 amino acids: CASSFPPVGGGQETQYF. Written as DNA, the CDR3 is TGTGCCAGCAGCTTCCCCCCAGTGGGAGGGGGCCAAGAGACCCAGTACTTC.

The chain couples TRBV7-9 to TRBJ2-7; 10 positions agree with TRBD1. The V gene's germline CDR1 is SEHNR and CDR2 FQNEAQ (reference sequence). The CDR3 loop spans 16 amino acids. V shed 0 bases and J 5 bases; nucleotides not matched to a gene: 7. CDR3 sequence (DNA): TGTGCCAGCAGCTTAGCGCTTTCGGGGACAGGGGACGAGCAGTACTTC. Translating gives CASSLALSGTGDEQYF. Using reference TRBV7-9 and TRBJ2-7 for the parts outside the CDR3, the full variable domain is DTGVSQNPRHKITKRGQNVTFRCDPISEHNRLYWYRQTLGQGPEFLTYFQNEAQLEKSRLLSDRFSAERPKGSFSTLEIQRTEQGDSAMYLCASSLALSGTGDEQYFGPGTRLTVT.

On this clone itself: The sample contains more than one DNA sequence encoding this CDR3. CDR3 sequence (DNA): TGTGCCAGCAGTTACTCTCCTGGTACTGAAGCTTTCTTT. Encoded protein: CASSYSPGTEAFF. This rearrangement joins TRBV6-5 to TRBJ1-1; D remains ambiguous. This CDR3 region has 13 residues. V dropped 0 bases and J dropped 5 bases, with 7 bases sitting between them. CDR1 and CDR2 (germline): MNHEY, SVGAGI.

The chain recombines TRBV7-8 with TRBJ2-2, with D perhaps being TRBD1 or TRBD2 (5 bases each). Germline V lookup: CDR1 SGHVS, CDR2 FQNEAQ. Trimming removed 5 bases from V and 2 bases from J, with 15 bases in between. The CDR3 has 16 amino acids. CDR3: CASSTSGRLNTGELFF. The CDR3 nucleotides read TGTGCCAGCAGCACCTCGGGGCGGCTCAACACCGGGGAGCTGTTTTTT.

The chain employs TRBV15 and TRBJ2-5, with 7 bases that match TRBD2. V lost 8 bases to trimming and J lost 4 bases; unmatched junction nucleotides: 7. The CDR3 extends over 13 amino acids. Per germline, CDR1 LNHNV and CDR2 YYDKDF (reference sequence). The CDR3 here is CATGQGLRETQYF. The CDR3, as DNA: TGTGCCACCGGCCAGGGACTACGAGAGACCCAGTACTTC.